This record concerns one TCR beta chain sequence. Its binding antigen is unknown. No per-base quality is available; no much larger clone lies one base away. CDR1 and CDR2 (MNHEY, SMNVEV) derive from the germline V gene (reference sequence). Compared with germline, V lacks 6 bases and J lacks 2 bases; bases without a gene match: 4. The CDR3 runs 13 amino acids, cysteine and phenylalanine included. Just the 39-base CDR3 DNA is kept, in frame starting at base 1. The library relied on the immunoSEQ multiplex PCR assay. TCRdb retrieved this table from immuneACCESS and kept in-frame rearrangements only. Not all clones are present; in checked studies, unresolved V genes account for under half, and no reason is known for the remainder. This sample gives roughly 400,000 clones in total; more than 80% of them show up just once. 5% to 8% of the sample is taken by the ten largest. The sample comes from a study of control samples from healthy donors and cancer patients (dated by TCRdb to 2019 to 2021).

The clonotype was recovered from a man aged 40-55 years with head and neck cancer. Sequenced sample: PBMCs. The rearranged chain carries TRBV27 and TRBJ2-7, and 7 junctional nucleotides match TRBD1. At the DNA level, the sequence is TGTGCCAGCAGACGGACAGGAACCTACGAGCAGTACTTC. This codes for CASRRTGTYEQYF.